This T cell receptor beta chain was recovered during a study of blood T cell repertoires in COVID-19 (dated by TCRdb to the early 2020s). Study-wide context: Collaborator samples came from the United States, Italy and Spain and covered acute and convalescent phases of COVID-19. Samples came from the ongoing ImmuneRACE study (first 160 participants) plus 1,254 subjects from 6 global collaborators. The repertoires were released in a freely available public database meant as a resource for research on the immune response to SARS-CoV-2. Where available, HLA class I and class II types were taken from metadata supplied by the sample provider and were not determined by assay-based typing. The material from the prospective study consisted of cDNA or gDNA derived from T cells, B-cell-depleted T cells, or PBMCs. A de-identified subject ID, COVID-19 status, age in years and sex were almost always included in the sample metadata. The dataset comprised deeply sampled blood TCRbeta repertoires from subjects exposed to, actively infected with, or recovered from COVID-19.

The collaborating institutions used their own protocols to collect whole blood in K2EDTA tubes. Collaborator samples were shipped for TCRbeta analysis as frozen whole blood, isolated PBMCs, or DNA extracted from either sample type. V is pared back by 5 bases and J by 4 bases, with 6 bases lying between the germline termini. The cysteine opens and the phenylalanine closes a CDR3 of 10 amino acids. Solely the CDR3 DNA is kept, with 30 bases framed from the first base. From a lookup of the germline V gene (reference sequence), CDR1 and CDR2 are DFQATT and SNEGSKA. Concerning this clone: Its target antigen remains unknown. The sample holds no much larger clone one base away, and base qualities are not on file.

The immunoSEQ Assay, a bias-controlled multiplex PCR, was used to amplify TCRbeta CDR3 regions from genomic DNA. For the original study's pipeline: Nucleated cell counts per sample were estimated from amplification of reference gene primers within the assay. To quantify the absolute abundance of each unique TCRbeta CDR3 rearrangement, sequence reads were collapsed and filtered. For each sample, productive Simpson clonality was calculated by taking the square root of Simpson's diversity index across productive rearrangements. The source is immuneACCESS, and TCRdb retained only in-frame sequences with V and J called. Part of the clones is not carried over; for the studies checked, unresolved V genes explain less than half of this, and the remainder is unexplained. The V and J calls and the clone size are those of that table, but D and trimming were determined from the DNA. The sample data list about 110,000 clones, and 69% of these were observed just once. In total, the top ten clones hold about 6.5% of the sample.

Beyond this particular receptor, the publication reports: The amount of clinical and demographic metadata varied by source and participant and was provided uncurated.

This clonotype originated in a man older than 75 with acute or convalescent COVID-19. The chain links TRBV20-1 with TRBJ2-7; no D gene is confidently identified. The sample was peripheral blood. The nucleotide sequence reads TGCAGTGCTGGCCGATACGAGCAGTACTTC. This translates into CSAGRYEQYF.